The next 27 T cell receptor beta chains were all read from a single sample in a study of T-cell memory formation after mild COVID-19. From the 5' RACE reads, TCRdb called clonotypes with MiXCR, one entry per CDR3 protein. The profile shows hundreds of thousands of distinct CDR3 sequences, about 20% of them singletons. Sequencing used PBMCs or a T cell subset sorted from them (not recorded which). The receptors originated from an adult woman who had mild COVID-19 (a few samples of this study predate the infection). Cell type and time point are not known.

This chain uses TRBV3-1 with TRBJ1-3, with 7 bases fitting TRBD1. Germline lookup yields CDR1 LGHDT and CDR2 YNNKEL (reference sequence). This CDR3 comprises 16 residues. V was pared by 5 bases and J by 0 bases, with 7 bases of the junction left unmatched. The CDR3 sequence: CASSFGQASSGNTIYF. For the CDR3, the DNA is TGTGCCAGCAGCTTCGGACAGGCCTCCTCTGGAAACACCATATATTTT.

In this sample, this clonotype turned up a few times. The V gene is TRBV12-3 or TRBV12-4, the J gene TRBJ1-1, with a possible D match to TRBD1 (6 bases). This CDR3 comprises 15 residues. Trimming took off 5 bases at V and 1 base at J, with 14 bases between the two ends. Here the CDR3 reads CASSPRGVKNTEAFF. The CDR3 DNA reads TGTGCCAGCAGTCCTAGGGGGGTGAAGAACACTGAAGCTTTCTTT.

A few counts support this clonotype. This chain connects TRBV5-1 to TRBJ2-4; the match to TRBD2 covers 15 bases. Losses at the gene ends were 7 bases for V and 4 bases for J; bases not matched to a gene: 15. Germline V gives CDR1 SGHRS, CDR2 YFSETQ. The CDR3 has 19 residues. The CDR3 loop reads CASAPEGLAGGSSKNIQYF. CDR3 nucleotide sequence: TGCGCCAGCGCACCGGAGGGACTAGCGGGGGGAAGTTCTAAAAACATTCAGTACTTC.

This clonotype has just a few counts. The rearrangement joins TRBV19 to TRBJ1-3; 8 positions match TRBD1. Trimming at V came to 8 bases and at J to 0 bases, leaving 6 bases not matched to a gene. Germline-derived CDR1 and CDR2 are LNHDA and SQIVND (reference sequence). The CDR3 loop spans 15 amino acids. In DNA, the CDR3 is TGTGCCAGTGGCCTCGACAGGGGCTCTGGAAACACCATATATTTT. Translated, it gives CASGLDRGSGNTIYF.

This clonotype has more than one count but fewer than ten. The V gene is TRBV19, the J gene TRBJ1-1, with 8 positions matching TRBD1. The germline V gene encodes CDR1 LNHDA and CDR2 SQIVND (reference sequence). The CDR3 covers 15 residues. J was trimmed by 5 bases and V by 4 bases; bases with no gene match: 9. This CDR3 reads CASSTYDRGKTEAFF. In DNA form, the CDR3 reads TGTGCCAGTAGTACCTATGACAGGGGTAAGACTGAAGCTTTCTTT. The full variable domain, completed using reference TRBV19 and TRBJ1-1, is DGGITQSPKYLFRKEGQNVTLSCEQNLNHDAMYWYRQDPGQGLRLIYYSQIVNDFQKGDIAEGYSVSREKKESFPLTVTSAQKNPTAFYLCASSTYDRGKTEAFFGQGTRLTVV.

This clonotype was counted many times. The V call is TRBV24-1, the J call TRBJ2-5, with 10 bases fitting TRBD2. V was pared by 4 bases and J by 5 bases, with 9 bases of the junction left unmatched. Germline assignment: CDR1 KGHDR and CDR2 SFDVKD. This CDR3 comprises 16 residues. CDR3 DNA sequence: TGTGCCACCAGTGAGATTAGCGGGAGGATGGGCGAGACCCAGTACTTC. Translating it yields CATSEISGRMGETQYF.

The table lists this clonotype with a few counts. This chain joins TRBV6-5 and TRBJ2-2; 7 bases agree with TRBD2. V shed 6 bases and J 8 bases; nucleotides not matched to a gene: 6. Germline V lookup: CDR1 MNHEY, CDR2 SVGAGI. CDR3 length equals 13 residues. CDR3 nucleotides: TGTGCCAGCAGCCCTACTAGCGAAGGGGAGCTGTTTTTT. This translates into CASSPTSEGELFF.

This clonotype has only a few counts. The rearrangement uses TRBV3-1 and TRBJ2-2; 7 bases fit TRBD2. J was trimmed by 7 bases and V by 3 bases; bases with no gene match: 11. Germline V gives CDR1 LGHDT, CDR2 YNNKEL (reference sequence). The length of the CDR3 is 16 residues. This CDR3 reads CASSHAGTIVNGELFF. The CDR3 DNA is TGTGCCAGCAGCCACGCCGGGACTATCGTCAACGGGGAGCTGTTTTTT. Variable domain in full (rest from reference TRBV3-1 and TRBJ2-2): DTAVSQTPKYLVTQMGNDKSIKCEQNLGHDTMYWYKQDSKKFLKIMFSYNNKELIINETVPNRFSPKSPDKAHLNLHINSLELGDSAVYFCASSHAGTIVNGELFFGEGSRLTVL.

The sample holds a few counts of this clonotype. The chain carries TRBV6-2 or TRBV6-3 and TRBJ2-7; D call uncertain. CDR3 size: 18 residues. Trimming removed 0 bases at V and 0 bases at J, with 18 bases between. Germline CDR1 reads MNHEY; CDR2 reads SVGEGT. The CDR3 sequence is CASSYSFAQVGSSYEQYF. The CDR3 DNA reads TGTGCCAGCAGTTACTCGTTTGCGCAGGTAGGAAGCTCCTACGAGCAGTACTTC.

This clonotype has only a few counts. V and J are TRBV7-9 and TRBJ1-1; no definite D call. Germline assignment: CDR1 SEHNR and CDR2 FQNEAQ (reference sequence). V lost 5 bases and J lost 1, with 5 bases in between. The CDR3 has 12 residues. CDR3 nucleotides: TGTGCCAGCAGCGCGCGGAACACTGAAGCTTTCTTT. It codes for CASSARNTEAFF.

This chain connects TRBV20-1 to TRBJ2-2; D call uncertain. The ends were cut back, 2 bases at V and 7 bases at J, with 8 bases in the middle. CDR1 and CDR2 from the germline V gene are DFQATT and SNEGSKA (reference sequence). The CDR3 runs 12 residues. Here the CDR3 reads CSARRSGGELFF. In DNA form, the CDR3 reads TGCAGTGCTAGAAGGTCTGGCGGGGAGCTGTTTTTT.

This chain uses TRBV4-3 with TRBJ2-3, with TRBD1 matching 9 bases. Germline CDR1 LGHNA, CDR2 YSLEER. The V segment lost 1 base and the J segment 5 bases; nucleotides outside the gene matches: 7. This CDR3 has 16 amino acids. This CDR3 reads CASSQVGQGKRDTQYF. CDR3 bases: TGCGCCAGCAGCCAAGTAGGACAGGGGAAACGAGATACGCAGTATTTT.

The genes are TRBV25-1 and TRBJ2-1; D unresolved. CDR3 length equals 13 residues. The germline gives CDR1 MGHDK, CDR2 SYGVNS. V lost 6 bases, J lost 6 bases, and 12 bases lay in between. The CDR3 nucleotides are TGTGCCAGCAGCCCCGGGTCTCTCAATGAGCAGTTCTTC. This translates into CASSPGSLNEQFF.

The chain couples TRBV30 to TRBJ1-1, with D perhaps matching TRBD1 (5 bases). V lost 3 bases and J lost 0, with 11 bases in between. The CDR3 spans 14 residues. CDR1 GTSNPN and CDR2 SVGIG come from the germline V gene (reference sequence). In DNA form, the CDR3 reads TGTGCCTGGAGAGAAGGGACCATGAACACTGAAGCTTTCTTT. It translates to CAWREGTMNTEAFF.

The table lists this clonotype with a few counts. The V call is TRBV6-5, the J call TRBJ1-2, with D uncertain. CDR3 length equals 15 residues. Looked up from germline, CDR1 is MNHEY and CDR2 is SVGAGI. The ends were cut back, 1 base at V and 8 bases at J, with 17 bases in the middle. The CDR3 bases are TGTGCCAGCAGTTACTTGACTGGCAGGTTGGGAGGCTACACCTTC. Translation: CASSYLTGRLGGYTF.

This clonotype appeared a single time. The chain uses TRBV30 and TRBJ1-4; D call uncertain. V lost 1 base to trimming and J lost 6 bases, with 6 bases between them. CDR1 is GTSNPN, CDR2 SVGIG, per germline (reference sequence). The CDR3 has 12 amino acids. This CDR3 is CAWSEPYEKLFF. DNA of the CDR3: TGTGCCTGGAGTGAACCGTATGAAAAACTGTTTTTT. Together with reference TRBV30 and TRBJ1-4, the CDR3 gives the full variable domain: SQTIHQWPATLVQPVGSPLSLECTVEGTSNPNLYWYRQAAGRGLQLLFYSVGIGQISSEVPQNLSASRPQDRQFILSSKKLLLSDSGFYLCAWSEPYEKLFFGSGTQLSVL.

This chain uses TRBV11-3 with TRBJ2-1; TRBD1 aligns across 8 bases. Unmatched junction bases numbered 11, after V lost 7 bases and J lost 6 bases. The CDR3 has 15 residues. CDR1 is SGHNT, CDR2 YENEEA, per germline. CDR3 residues: CASTPGLDRANEQFF. CDR3 sequence (DNA): TGTGCCAGCACCCCCGGGCTGGACAGGGCCAATGAGCAGTTCTTC. Based on the CDR3 plus reference TRBV11-3 and TRBJ2-1, the full variable domain is EAGVVQSPRYKIIEKKQPVAFWCNPISGHNTLYWYLQNLGQGPELLIRYENEEAVDDSQLPKDRFSAERLKGVDSTLKIQPAELGDSAVYLCASTPGLDRANEQFFGPGTRLTVL.

The rearrangement links TRBV19 to TRBJ2-4, with 8 bases that match TRBD2. Germline CDR1 LNHDA, CDR2 SQIVND (reference sequence). V gave up 1 base and J gave up 8 bases; unmatched junction bases: 7. This CDR3 contains 15 residues. CDR3 nucleotides: TGTGCCAGTAGTATAGCGGGAGGGCCAAGATACATTCAGTACTTC. It is translated as CASSIAGGPRYIQYF.

This clonotype was seen more than once but under ten times. The V gene is TRBV3-1, the J gene TRBJ1-1; D gene unclear. CDR1 and CDR2 from the germline V gene are LGHDT and YNNKEL (reference sequence). The CDR3 contains 16 residues. Trimming took off 2 bases at V and 1 base at J, with 14 bases between the two ends. The CDR3 nucleotides read TGTGCCAGCAGCCAACTCATCCCGGCCTCGAACACTGAAGCTTTCTTT. Amino acids: CASSQLIPASNTEAFF.

The rearrangement joins TRBV7-6 to TRBJ2-7, with 8 nucleotides matching TRBD1. Germline V gene data show CDR1 as SGHVS and CDR2 as FNYEAQ. V was pared by 0 bases and J by 3 bases, with 4 bases of the junction left unmatched. CDR3 length: 15 residues. The CDR3 DNA sequence: TGTGCCAGCAGCTTAGCGGGCGGACAGGGCTACGAGCAGTACTTC. It encodes CASSLAGGQGYEQYF.

This clonotype was detected ten times or more. The chain employs TRBV24-1 and TRBJ2-1; 8 bases fit TRBD1. Trimming removed 5 bases from V and 7 bases from J; junction bases left unmatched: 9. The CDR3 length is 15 residues. Germline-derived CDR1 and CDR2 are KGHDR and SFDVKD. The CDR3, as DNA: TGTGCCACCAGTGTTAGGACAGGGTTCCGGAATGAGCAGTTCTTC. Its protein product is CATSVRTGFRNEQFF.

This clonotype was counted a few times. The chain employs TRBV5-1 and TRBJ2-5, with 9 bases identical to TRBD1. The CDR3 is made up of 15 amino acids. V gave up 0 bases and J gave up 10 bases; unmatched junction bases: 10. Germline V gene lookup returns CDR1 SGHRS and CDR2 YFSETQ. DNA of the CDR3: TGCGCCAGCAGCTTGGCCGTGACAGGGGGATCGGGCCAGTACTTC. This translates into CASSLAVTGGSGQYF. The whole variable domain, filled in from reference TRBV5-1 and TRBJ2-5, reads KAGVTQTPRYLIKTRGQQVTLSCSPISGHRSVSWYQQTPGQGLQFLFEYFSETQRNKGNFPGRFSGRQFSNSRSEMNVSTLELGDSALYLCASSLAVTGGSGQYFGPGTRLLVL.

This clonotype came up a few times. V is TRBV7-2 and J is TRBJ2-1; D is ambiguous. V was pared by 0 bases and J by 0 bases, with 9 bases between. The CDR3 spans 16 residues. Looked up from germline, CDR1 is SGHTA and CDR2 is FQGNSA. CDR3 in amino acids: CASSLAGPGSYNEQFF. In DNA, the CDR3 is TGTGCCAGCAGCTTAGCCGGGCCGGGCTCCTACAATGAGCAGTTCTTC.

This clonotype appeared a few times. V and J are TRBV27 and TRBJ2-7; either TRBD1 or TRBD2 may supply D (5 bases each). This CDR3 has 15 residues. Trimming pared 5 bases from V and 0 bases from J, leaving 14 bases between. CDR1 and CDR2 from the germline V gene are MNHEY and SMNVEV (reference sequence). The CDR3 DNA is TGTGCCAGCAGTCGCCCCGGGACGGCCTCCTACGAGCAGTACTTC. Protein: CASSRPGTASYEQYF.

The CDR3 loop is CSATEQADTEAFF. The CDR3 DNA reads as TGCAGTGCTACCGAACAGGCCGACACTGAAGCTTTCTTT. The V call is TRBV20-1, the J call TRBJ1-1; D perhaps matches TRBD1 (5 bases). The CDR3 totals 13 residues. The germline CDR1 and CDR2 sequences are DFQATT and SNEGSKA (reference sequence). The V end lost 4 bases, the J end lost 3 bases, and 12 bases lay between the germline ends.

This clonotype has a single count. The chain's CDR3 is CSAREDRGHSGANVLTF. Written as DNA, the CDR3 is TGCAGTGCTAGAGAGGACAGGGGCCACTCTGGGGCCAACGTCCTGACTTTC. V usage is TRBV20-1 and J usage is TRBJ2-6; 9 bases agree with TRBD1. V lost 0 bases and J lost 0; bases outside the gene matches: 3. The CDR3 runs to 17 residues. The germline V gene encodes CDR1 DFQATT and CDR2 SNEGSKA (reference sequence).

The V call is TRBV7-9, the J call TRBJ2-3; D perhaps matches TRBD1 (6 bases). Germline CDR1 SEHNR, CDR2 FQNEAQ (reference sequence). The CDR3 is 16 residues long. Trimming shortened V by 5 bases and J by 1 base, and 16 bases separated the two germline ends. CDR3 bases: TGTGCCAGCAGCCCGTCGACAGGTCTGGGCACAGATACGCAGTATTTT. Translating gives CASSPSTGLGTDTQYF.